This T cell receptor beta chain stems from a study of shared clonotypes between healthy human individuals. General observations from the study: The sharing of approximately 5.1% of naive CD4 clonotypes was seen across a handful of donors. How much donors shared clonotypes was expected to be affected by sequencing depth.

This CDR3 has 15 amino acids. The germline V gene has CDR1 LNHDA and CDR2 SQIVND (reference sequence). Between the trimmed V and J ends, which lost 3 bases and 0 bases, there was a span of 12 bases. Produced via immunoSEQ multiplex PCR; TCRdb's table is partial and in-frame only. The sample contains some 2.3 million clones, more than 85% of which appear only once. A remark on this clone: Its antigen remains unidentified.

The V call is TRBV19, the J call TRBJ2-7; D is ambiguous. The sequenced sample consisted of naive CD4+ T cells from PBMCs. Sample subset: CD45RA+ positively selected. The sequence derives from a young man in good health. Some clones in this sample may be carry-over from other donors' samples. CDR3 in amino acids: CASSINPRTSYEQYF. The CDR3 DNA sequence: TGTGCCAGTAGTATCAACCCCCGGACCTCCTACGAGCAGTACTTC.